The entry below gives a single TCR beta chain sequence along with its context. Its antigen is as yet unknown. With V trimmed by 8 bases and J by 5 bases, 3 bases remained unmatched. CDR3 length: 13 amino acids. Germline V gene lookup returns CDR1 KGHSH and CDR2 LQKENI. The data stem from a study of regulatory and conventional T cells in RAG deficiency. The data were produced by immunoSEQ multiplex PCR, yet TCRdb's version contains in-frame clones alone and is incomplete. The data contain almost 35,000 clones, about 70% of them seen just once; the ten biggest clones take up roughly 3.5%. Whole-study results and caveats: Omenn CD25-high CD127-low cells may be activated cells, not true Tregs. Patient subsets had shorter CDR3s; Omenn Treg-Tconv overlap exceeded 75%.

Genomic DNA came from blood conventional CD4+ T cells gated CD25-low CD127-high. These sequences were also reported in another study, on regulatory T cells. That work states: Primers: 52 TRBV forward and 13 TRBJ reverse. Regulatory T cells showed the strongest V-J pair restriction and V/J gene skewing among patient repertoires.

The genes are TRBV18 and TRBJ2-5; 12 bases map to TRBD2. This TCR derives from a human donor in good health. The sequenced sample was CD4+ effector T cells sorted from blood. The DNA of the CDR3 is TGTGCCAGCCGGACTAGCGGGGAGGAGACCCAGTACTTC. Amino acid sequence: CASRTSGEETQYF.